This T cell receptor beta chain was profiled in a study of beta chain features in type 1 diabetes. This clone was counted at least ten times. The isolated RNA, all of it, was reverse transcribed, so expressed TCRB transcripts were what got sequenced. The assay was immunoSEQ multiplex PCR, and TCRdb's table has in-frame clones only and misses some. Of 150,000 to 200,000 clones in the sample, approximately 13% were seen once. The ends lost 5 bases at V and 5 bases at J; junction bases unmatched: 10. This CDR3 is 16 amino acids long. Looked up from germline, CDR1 is PRHDT and CDR2 is FYEKMQ (reference sequence).

V and J are TRBV13 and TRBJ1-4, with TRBD1 identical over 8 bases. The sequencing input was central memory CD4+ T cells from blood. This clonotype was obtained from a woman between 18 and 29 years old in good health. CDR3 coding DNA: TGTGCCAGCAGCACCCGGAGGACAGGGAGGAATGAAAAACTGTTTTTT. Translated: CASSTRRTGRNEKLFF.